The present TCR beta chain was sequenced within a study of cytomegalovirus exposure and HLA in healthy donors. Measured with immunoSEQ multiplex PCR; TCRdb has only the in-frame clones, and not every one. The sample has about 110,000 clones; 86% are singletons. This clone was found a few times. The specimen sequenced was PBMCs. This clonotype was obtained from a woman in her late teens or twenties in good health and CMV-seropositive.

The CDR3, as DNA: TGTGCCAGCAGCGTAGCCGCGGGGTCAAATCAGCCCCAGCATTTT. Protein product: CASSVAAGSNQPQHF. This sequence joins TRBV9 and TRBJ1-5; D call uncertain. From germline, CDR1 is SGDLS and CDR2 YYNGEE. Trimming took off 0 bases at V and 4 bases at J, with 11 bases between the two ends. The CDR3 length is 15 residues.